This T cell receptor (beta chain) was found in a study of T cell repertoires in cytomegalovirus infection. Study in general: Indications came from public TCR beta signatures; they pointed to CMV infection and to a matching HLA type. Whole-study results and caveats: Pooled public TCR beta family frequency picked out CMV carriers with the relevant HLA. Clonotypes of TCR beta that were HLA-C-restricted and CMV-specific dominated the ex vivo response.

TCRdb reprocessed the reads via MiXCR and lists one record per CDR3 protein. The table lists 200,000 to 250,000 distinct CDR3 sequences, 22% of them singletons. This clonotype was detected a few times. Its antigen is as yet unknown. With V trimmed by 2 bases and J by 7 bases, 11 bases remained unmatched. From germline, CDR1 is SGHTA and CDR2 FQGNSA. The CDR3 totals 18 residues. This TCR derives from a human donor in good health (CMV status not recorded). Some clones in this sample may be carry-over from other donors' samples. Specimen: CD8+ T cells from PBMCs. The V and J genes are TRBV7-2 and TRBJ2-2, with 12 bases that match TRBD2. Here the CDR3 reads CASSLSRGLAGSVGELFF. The CDR3 nucleotides read TGTGCCAGCAGCTTAAGCAGAGGACTAGCGGGGTCGGTCGGGGAGCTGTTTTTT.